This T cell receptor (beta chain) was identified during a study of blood T cells in healthy people across ages (dated by TCRdb to about 2015). About the investigation overall: In model experiments, roughly one uniquely barcoded TCR beta cDNA molecule per two T cells was captured by template switching. Four age groups were formed from the donors: young (average 16 years), middle-aged (approximately 42), aged (roughly 58) and long-lived (about 80). Using the same blood draw, the study looked at two additional independent replicas of 1 million unique cDNA reads for two donors, one aged 18 to 29 and the other aged 80 or older. To avoid experimental bias, donors of different ages were randomly spread across the sequencing lanes. To track age-related changes in TCR beta repertoire diversity, the study relied on deep sequencing normalized with unique cDNA molecular identifiers. Broad study findings and their caveats: The percentage of naive T cells measured by flow cytometry correlated strongly with observed TCR beta diversity. Compared with the aged group, the long-lived group had more naive CD4+ T cells, fewer expanded clones and increased TCR diversity, a pattern suggesting age selection. Because the CMV infection status of the donors was unknown, age-related changes in expanded clonotypes may potentially have been confounded. Total diversity estimates from one million sequenced T cells were considered lower bounds and underestimates. Observed TCR beta diversity per million T cells fell roughly linearly with age, and a significant reduction was already apparent by age approximately 40. Because profiling used bulk unsorted PBMCs, naive and antigen-experienced compartments could not be compared conclusively.

The library was prepared using 5' RACE. Instrument on record: Illumina HiSeq 2500. A second PCR of 7 to 11 cycles was run with a J-beta primer mix and a sample-barcoded 5' primer. Each TCR beta cDNA molecule received a unique molecular identifier from a template-switch 5' adaptor carrying 12 random nucleotides. At least 2.5 million CDR3-containing paired-end reads were obtained from each sample. First-strand cDNA synthesis was performed from all RNA using the Mint cDNA synthesis kit, with priming by a TRBC-specific oligonucleotide. Following uracil-DNA glycosylase treatment, all cDNA underwent a first 18-cycle PCR with the universal primers M1SS and BC2_uni_R. Turning to the authors' computational methods: For normalization, 1 million high-quality reads were randomly selected from each sample, with every read carrying a distinct molecular identifier. Instead of being binned into consensus sequences, reads that shared molecular identifiers were thrown out. MiTCR, run with a Q25 quality threshold and the strictest error-elimination algorithm, handled CDR3 identification, clonotype clustering and error correction. A nonparametric unseen species model with Euler transformation was used to estimate lower-bound total TCR beta diversity. Clones were called with MiXCR by TCRdb after fastp trimmed the public reads at Q25, and only in-frame beta chains were retained. Entries that share a CDR3 protein sequence are merged under the most common genes and DNA. The V and J calls were not made by the authors but by TCRdb's processing. This sample comprises roughly 1,700,000 distinct CDR3 sequences, approximately 30% of them detected only once. The ten biggest clones cover approximately 7.7% of the sample.

Donors were a few dozen systemically healthy Caucasian individuals from Russia aged roughly 6 to 90 years. Each donor gave ten milliliters of peripheral blood, drawn into EDTA-treated Vacutainer tubes. PBMCs were isolated by Ficoll-Paque density-gradient centrifugation, with at least 6 million obtained per sample. Trizol reagent was used to extract total RNA from the PBMCs, yielding at least 5.5 micrograms per sample. The percentages of naive CD45RAhigh/CD27high T cells were determined by flow cytometry on a PBMC aliquot from every donor. The table lists this clonotype with many counts. Its antigen has not been determined. Per-base quality was not reported, and no clone a single base away is much larger than it. The junction carries 10 bases between V and J, which are trimmed by 6 bases and 2 bases respectively. The CDR3 has 12 amino acids, counting the end cysteine and phenylalanine. The only DNA kept is the CDR3, 36 bases in frame from the first base. The germline V gene (reference sequence) yields DFQATT for CDR1 and SNEGSKA for CDR2.

Material for sequencing was blood. The rearranged segments are TRBV20-1 and TRBJ1-2; possibly the D gene is TRBD1, per 5 matching bases. This TCR came from a woman under 40 in good health. CDR3 protein: CSAPTANYGYTF. The sequenced DNA: TGCAGTGCCCCGACAGCGAACTATGGCTACACCTTC.